These 4 T cell receptor beta chains were all obtained from the same sample, sequenced in a study of blood T cell repertoires in COVID-19. Only in-frame clones appear in the TCRdb table, and some are missing; sequencing was by immunoSEQ multiplex PCR. This table holds fewer than 55,000 clones, roughly four fifths found once. The specimen was peripheral blood. The receptors derive from a woman of 80 years or more with COVID-19, enrolled during active disease.

CDR3 residues: CASSQDLGDSLYEQYF. The CDR3 bases are TGCGCCAGCAGCCAAGATCTTGGGGACAGTTTATACGAGCAGTACTTC. J is TRBJ2-7 and V is TRBV4-1, with 7 bases lining up with TRBD1. The V and J ends lost 0 bases and 4 bases, in that order; junction bases with no gene match: 9. The germline V gene encodes CDR1 MGHRA and CDR2 YSYEKL. This CDR3 region has 16 residues.

This chain links TRBV27 with TRBJ2-1, with a weak D call TRBD2 (5 bases). Per the germline V gene, CDR1 is MNHEY and CDR2 is SMNVEV (reference sequence). The V gene lost 5 bases and the J gene lost 6 bases, with 14 bases spanning the gap. The CDR3 sequence is 14 residues long. CDR3 in amino acids: CASSLGVGRNEQFF. Here the CDR3 DNA reads TGTGCCAGCAGTCTGGGAGTCGGGCGCAATGAGCAGTTCTTC.

The chain recombines TRBV11-2 with TRBJ2-7; TRBD1 aligns across 8 bases. Germline lookup yields CDR1 SGHAT and CDR2 FQNNGV. Trimming at V came to 2 bases and at J to 6 bases, leaving 9 bases not matched to a gene. CDR3 length: 15 amino acids. DNA of the CDR3: TGTGCCAGCAGCTTACGGTGGACAGGGAAGGGCGAGCAGTACTTC. Its translation: CASSLRWTGKGEQYF. Complete variable domain (other parts from reference TRBV11-2 and TRBJ2-7): EAGVAQSPRYKIIEKRQSVAFWCNPISGHATLYWYQQILGQGPKLLIQFQNNGVVDDSQLPKDRFSAERLKGVDSTLKIQPAKLEDSAVYLCASSLRWTGKGEQYFGPGTRLTVT.

The V and J genes are TRBV7-2 and TRBJ2-5; 10 nucleotides line up with TRBD2. The CDR3 sequence is 16 residues long. Germline V gene data show CDR1 as SGHTA and CDR2 as FQGNSA. V lost 4 bases and J lost 0; bases outside the gene matches: 5. The CDR3 DNA reads as TGTGCCAGCAGCTCAGGACTAGCGGTACACCAAGAGACCCAGTACTTC. Its protein product is CASSSGLAVHQETQYF.